This record looks at one T cell receptor (beta chain) sequence and its context. Its antigen remains unknown. This PCR relied on a set of 60 Vbeta primers and 13 Jbeta primers. TCRdb keeps only in-frame clones here, not all; method: immunoSEQ multiplex PCR. The sample carries around 180,000 clones, about four fifths recorded once. This entry is derived from a study of cytomegalovirus exposure and HLA in healthy donors. Findings and limits, study-wide: Later on, a genetic analysis was performed. It linked a missense variant in DCLRE1C with V- and J-gene trimming of TCR beta. TCR beta sequences numbering 15,000 to 20,000 were associated with HLA alleles at 0.05 false discovery rate in a later analysis. Some V segments could not be told apart, so they were left out, TRBV6-2 and TRBV6-3 among them. Further analysis was carried out later, and it showed several of the most significant clusters appearing linked to common viral pathogens.

V was cut by 2 bases and J by 5 bases, with 9 bases left in between. Germline V CDR1 and CDR2: SEHNR, FQNEAQ (reference sequence). This CDR3 spans 13 amino acids. The TCR comes from a man younger than 35 in good health and CMV-seronegative. The chain links TRBV7-9 to TRBJ1-1; TRBD1 might be the D (5 bases). Sequencing was done on a sample of PBMCs. The DNA of the CDR3 is TGTGCCAGCAGCTTACTGGGGGGGACTGAAGCTTTCTTT. This gives the protein CASSLLGGTEAFF.